This T cell receptor beta chain was recovered during a study of shared clonotypes between healthy human individuals. V shed 5 bases, J shed 5 bases, and the junction held 13 bases outside the gene matches. This CDR3 contains 16 residues. Germline CDR1 and CDR2: MDHEN and SYDVKM. Study results and caveats: A few donors showed sharing of around 5% of naive CD4 clonotypes. Rarefaction showed sorted-subset sequencing was incomplete despite large depth.

Measured with immunoSEQ multiplex PCR; TCRdb has only the in-frame clones, and not every one. The table includes approximately 2.5 million clones, 93% detected once. Details on this clone: Its matching antigen is unknown.

Adult donors, all healthy and HIV-negative, had no recent acute infections or vaccinations. This sequence joins TRBV28 and TRBJ2-3, with TRBD1 identical over 7 bases. The sequencing sample was made of naive CD4+ T cells from PBMCs. Subset noted: CD45RA+ positively selected. This TCR was sampled from a man aged 18 to 29 in good health. Some clones in this sample may be carry-over from other donors' samples. In DNA, the CDR3 is TGTGCCAGCAGTCCCGGGACAGTTCGAAAAGGAGATACGCAGTATTTT. Amino acids: CASSPGTVRKGDTQYF.